This TCR beta chain was documented in a study of monozygotic twins with inflammatory bowel disease (dated 2019 in TCRdb). Turning to the overall study: In total, about 28 monozygotic twin pairs made up the full study: 19 Danish pairs, all IBD-discordant, plus nine German pairs, of which four were IBD-concordant and five were IBD-discordant. The search for disease-associated traits relied mainly on comparing IBD patients with their genetically identical healthy co-twins within discordant pairs. Each individual had, on average, about 151 000 unique TCRalpha sequences and 181 000 unique TCRbeta sequences available for analysis.

Overall study results and their limits: Compared with healthy twins, IBD patients had fewer clonotypes in common with other individuals, a difference most pronounced in patients showing signs of disease activity. Distinction between different T cell subtypes could not be achieved in the analysis. Background noise and inter-individual variability may have been introduced into the repertoires by the differing immunosuppressive treatments among patients. A decrease in TCRbeta repertoire diversity, as measured by inverse Simpson index, was observed in IBD patients compared with their healthy co-twins. No single strong signal or clonotype linked to IBD turned up in the results, so the idea that one exists was not supported. No difference in repertoire similarity was observed between concordant and discordant twins, possibly owing to limited statistical power.

A roughly 2.5 ml peripheral blood sample was drawn into PAXgene tubes per donor and stored at -80°C. Without T cell sorting, total RNA was isolated from whole blood using the PAXgene blood miRNA kit on an automated QIAcube. Peripheral blood from monozygotic twin pairs concordant or discordant for inflammatory bowel disease was subjected to deep TCRalpha and TCRbeta repertoire profiling with unique molecular barcoding. Smoking habits were recorded for all twin pairs, with individuals classified as current, former or never smokers. CDR1 and CDR2 are read off the germline V gene as SGHRS and YFSETQ. From its cysteine to its phenylalanine, the CDR3 spans 16 amino acids. No nucleotide data were recorded. As to this clonotype: Its antigen remains unidentified.

The receptor library was made with 5' RACE. Each TCR library was prepared from around 3.5 ug of total RNA. cDNA was synthesized with SMARTScribe reverse transcriptase in eight separate reactions per sample. During cDNA synthesis, unique molecular identifiers containing a 6-nucleotide sample barcode were introduced by template switching. Amplification of TCRalpha and TCRbeta cDNA involved two nested PCRs of 16 and 9 cycles, and each PCR was followed by bead purification. Before amplification, the cDNA was treated with uracil DNA-glycosylase and purified using the QIAquick PCR purification kit. The second PCR added Illumina TruSeq-compatible adapters along with sample-specific barcodes. TapeStation and Qubit were used to check library quality and concentration, and 5 ng of each library went into the pool. The pooled libraries were sequenced with 2 x 100 bp reads and custom sequencing primers on an Illumina HiSeq2500 single-index Rapid Run. Per the original workflow: MiGEC version 1.2.6 was used for UMI-based consensus assembly to correct PCR and sequencing errors. MiXCR version 2.1.1 was used to carry out V(D)J alignment, clonotype assembly and CDR3 extraction. To normalise gene usage, clonotype sharing and MAIT/NKT TCR abundance, the analysis used the top 1000, 10 000 and 20 000 clonotypes per sample. After downsampling to 27 000 UMIs, diversity was calculated as the inverse Simpson index using the vegan R package. Statistical testing used paired Mann-Whitney U tests on the discordant twin pairs and applied Benjamini-Hochberg correction for multiple testing. Reprocessed by TCRdb, the reads give a single entry per CDR3 protein sequence, without DNA. The V and J calls reflect TCRdb's pipeline rather than the authors' work. The record for this sample contains 160,000 or so distinct CDR3 sequences. Approximately 2.4% of the sample rests with the top ten.

Source material: blood. The clonotype comes from a human donor with ulcerative colitis or Crohn's disease, or a healthy co-twin of an affected twin (not recorded which). The V and J segments used are TRBV5-1 and TRBJ2-1; there is no DNA to check the TCRdb D call of TRBD2. The CDR3 has the sequence CASSPGLAEPLNEQFF.